This T cell receptor beta chain derives from a study of radiotherapy plus CTLA-4 blockade in lung cancer. Study information: Of the patients, 15% to 20% showed objective responses and roughly 30% attained disease control.

This CDR3 is 13 amino acids long. J was trimmed by 7 bases and V by 6 bases; bases with no gene match: 5. CDR1 and CDR2 (germline): SNHLY, FYNNEI. The study's findings and limits: Early blood T cell clone changes and increased post-radiation serum interferon-beta were reportedly the strongest response predictors. After treatment with radiotherapy plus ipilimumab, TCR clones that came from the tumor expanded in blood.

CTLA-4 blockade using ipilimumab, together with focal radiation, was received by patients with chemo-refractory metastatic non-small-cell lung cancer. The assay was immunoSEQ multiplex PCR, and TCRdb's table has in-frame clones only and misses some. Of about 82,000 clones in the sample, about three quarters were seen once. Concerning this clone: Its target is unknown.

This material consisted of peripheral blood, taken from a patient treated with radiotherapy plus ipilimumab. The gene calls are TRBV2 and TRBJ1-5, with TRBD1 identical over 8 bases. This sequence originates from a human donor with non-small cell lung cancer that progressed on radiotherapy plus ipilimumab. CDR3 in amino acids: CASRGQVGQPQHF. The CDR3 DNA follows: TGTGCCAGCAGGGGACAGGTGGGGCAGCCCCAGCATTTT.